What follows are 25 T cell receptor beta chains derived from one specimen sequenced in a study of blood T cell repertoires in COVID-19. Some clones are missing from TCRdb's copy, which holds only in-frame ones; the method was immunoSEQ multiplex PCR. This sample has some 140,000 clones, with around 73% found just once. The sequenced sample consisted of peripheral blood. The receptor set was obtained from a man aged 55 to 69 who had recovered from COVID-19.

The chain carries TRBV4-3 and TRBJ2-1; D may be TRBD1 (6 bases). CDR3 length equals 17 residues. Germline CDR1 reads LGHNA; CDR2 reads YSLEER. Deletions cut 0 bases from V and 2 bases from J, with 14 bases between. The CDR3 reads CASSQDRWGLAYNEQFF. As DNA, the CDR3 is TGCGCCAGCAGCCAAGATCGGTGGGGGCTCGCCTACAATGAGCAGTTCTTC.

This chain uses TRBV28 with TRBJ1-4, with D tentatively TRBD1 (6 bases). Germline V CDR1 and CDR2: MDHEN, SYDVKM. This CDR3 has 15 residues. V was cut by 5 bases and J by 1 base, with 11 bases left in between. The CDR3 here is CASSTGLGTNEKLFF. Written as DNA, the CDR3 is TGTGCCAGCAGTACAGGGCTGGGAACTAATGAAAAACTGTTTTTT.

The chain is built from TRBV5-1 and TRBJ1-1; no reliable D call. The CDR3 is 13 amino acids. Trimming took off 1 base at V and 1 base at J, with 5 bases between the two ends. Germline V gene sequence: CDR1 SGHRS, CDR2 YFSETQ. CDR3 residues: CASSLTANTEAFF. Written as DNA, the CDR3 is TGCGCCAGCAGCTTGACTGCGAACACTGAAGCTTTCTTT.

The chain links TRBV7-9 to TRBJ1-2; D might be TRBD1 (5 bases). The germline V gene has CDR1 SEHNR and CDR2 FQNEAQ (reference sequence). This CDR3 has 12 residues. V dropped 5 bases and J dropped 7 bases, with 11 bases sitting between them. The CDR3 coding sequence is TGTGCCAGCAGCCCAGACCAGGGTGGCTACACCTTC. Amino acid sequence: CASSPDQGGYTF.

This clone was observed a few times. The rearrangement joins TRBV4-3 to TRBJ2-3; D unclear. CDR3 length: 14 amino acids. V lost 3 bases to trimming and J lost 5 bases, with 12 bases between them. Germline-derived CDR1 and CDR2 are LGHNA and YSLEER. The CDR3 reads CASSQRPVVDTQYF. The CDR3 bases are TGCGCCAGCAGCCAGAGGCCCGTGGTAGATACGCAGTATTTT.

The chain joins TRBV24-1 to TRBJ1-4; no clear D. V dropped 3 bases and J dropped 0 bases, with 7 bases sitting between them. This CDR3 spans 15 amino acids. CDR1 and CDR2 (germline): KGHDR, SFDVKD. The CDR3 protein is CATSDAGATNEKLFF. The CDR3 DNA reads TGTGCCACCAGTGATGCGGGTGCAACTAATGAAAAACTGTTTTTT.

The CDR3, as DNA: TGTGCCAGCAGCCAATCGGGGGGCCCTGTAGAGCAGTTCTTC. Protein sequence: CASSQSGGPVEQFF. The rearrangement joins TRBV3-1 (or the pseudogene TRBV3-2) to TRBJ2-1; maybe TRBD2 (7 bases). The ends were cut back, 2 bases at V and 10 bases at J, with 15 bases in the middle. Looked up from germline, CDR1 is LGHDT and CDR2 is YNNKEL (reference sequence). The CDR3 consists of 14 residues.

J is TRBJ1-2 and V is TRBV6-5; D not certain. The CDR3 runs to 12 residues. Germline V gene data show CDR1 as MNHEY and CDR2 as SVGAGI. Between the trimmed V and J ends, which lost 6 bases and 2 bases, there was a span of 7 bases. This CDR3 is CASRASNYGYTF. Here the CDR3 DNA reads TGTGCCAGCAGAGCGTCCAACTATGGCTACACCTTC.

J is TRBJ1-5 and V is TRBV25-1, with D possibly matching TRBD1 (5 bases). Germline assignment: CDR1 MGHDK and CDR2 SYGVNS. V shed 3 bases and J shed 3 bases, with 15 bases lying between them. The CDR3 is 16 residues long. The CDR3 reads CASSDGGGAANQPQHF. For the CDR3, the DNA is TGTGCCAGCAGTGATGGTGGAGGGGCGGCCAATCAGCCCCAGCATTTT.

The V call is TRBV19, the J call TRBJ2-2, with 10 bases identical to TRBD1. The CDR3 runs 15 residues. After removal of 5 bases from V and 2 bases from J, the junction contained 2 bases not matched to a gene. The V gene's germline CDR1 is LNHDA and CDR2 SQIVND (reference sequence). The CDR3 DNA reads TGTGCCAGTAGTCGGGACAGGGGAAACACCGGGGAGCTGTTTTTT. Translation: CASSRDRGNTGELFF.

The rearrangement uses TRBV5-6 and TRBJ2-2; 10 bases are shared with TRBD2. The length of the CDR3 is 17 residues. V shed 1 base and J 3 bases; nucleotides not matched to a gene: 6. Germline V lookup: CDR1 SGHDT, CDR2 YYEEEE. CDR3 in amino acids: CASSLQIAGGHTGELFF. The CDR3 DNA sequence: TGTGCCAGCAGCTTGCAAATAGCGGGAGGCCACACCGGGGAGCTGTTTTTT. Full variable domain (missing parts from reference TRBV5-6 and TRBJ2-2): DAGVTQSPTHLIKTRGQQVTLRCSPKSGHDTVSWYQQALGQGPQFIFQYYEEEERQRGNFPDRFSGHQFPNYSSELNVNALLLGDSALYLCASSLQIAGGHTGELFFGEGSRLTVL.

The chain combines TRBV19 with TRBJ2-3; 8 nucleotides align to TRBD2. V lost 7 bases, J lost 4 bases, and 19 bases stayed unmatched. CDR1 and CDR2 (germline): LNHDA, SQIVND (reference sequence). The CDR3 sequence is 18 residues long. CDR3 region: CASNSKRSGSIVPDTQYF. The CDR3 nucleotides are TGTGCCAGTAACTCCAAGCGGAGCGGGAGTATCGTCCCAGATACGCAGTATTTT.

The chain uses TRBV27 and TRBJ2-7; 11 bases fit TRBD1. There are 16 residues in the CDR3. Germline V gives CDR1 MNHEY, CDR2 SMNVEV (reference sequence). V shed 4 bases and J 7 bases; nucleotides not matched to a gene: 12. The chain's CDR3 is CASSSSPGQGVREQYF. The CDR3 region has the DNA TGTGCCAGCAGTTCTTCACCGGGACAGGGGGTTCGTGAGCAGTACTTC.

The V gene is TRBV7-3, the J gene TRBJ2-1; no firm D call. Germline CDR1 is SGHTA and CDR2 is FQGTGA. This CDR3 has 14 residues. Trimming removed 2 bases at V and 7 bases at J, with 12 bases between. The CDR3, as DNA: TGTGCCAGCAGCTTAGGGCGTCCCCCAAATGAGCAGTTCTTC. It translates to CASSLGRPPNEQFF.

This sequence joins TRBV7-9 and TRBJ2-3; possibly TRBD2 for D (6 bases). The CDR3 loop spans 17 amino acids. V lost 5 bases and J 0 bases, leaving 18 bases between the germline ends. Looked up from germline, CDR1 is SEHNR and CDR2 is FQNEAQ (reference sequence). Written as DNA, the CDR3 is TGTGCCAGCAGCCCCCCCGGGAGCGGGCTTAGCACAGATACGCAGTATTTT. Protein: CASSPPGSGLSTDTQYF.

The chain recombines TRBV6-1 with TRBJ1-5, with D possibly matching TRBD1 (5 bases). Between the trimmed V and J ends, which lost 3 bases and 6 bases, there was a span of 15 bases. CDR3 length: 15 amino acids. Germline CDR1 is MNHNS and CDR2 is SASEGT. CDR3 amino acids: CASSEGRGPGQPQHF. CDR3 coding DNA: TGTGCCAGCAGTGAGGGGAGGGGCCCAGGTCAGCCCCAGCATTTT.

CDR3 region: CASSLAVRGNTEAFF. The CDR3, as DNA: TGTGCCAGCTCCCTTGCCGTACGGGGTAACACTGAAGCTTTCTTT. The chain recombines TRBV18 with TRBJ1-1; D unresolved. Germline V gene lookup returns CDR1 KGHSH and CDR2 LQKENI. V lost 6 bases to trimming and J lost 2 bases, with 16 bases between them. This CDR3 has 15 residues. The variable domain in full, completed from reference TRBV18 and TRBJ1-1, reads NAGVMQNPRHLVRRRGQEARLRCSPMKGHSHVYWYRQLPEEGLKFMVYLQKENIIDESGMPKERFSAEFPKEGPSILRIQQVVRGDSAAYFCASSLAVRGNTEAFFGQGTRLTVV.

V usage is TRBV3-1 (or the pseudogene TRBV3-2) and J usage is TRBJ2-7, with D possibly TRBD2 on 6 matching bases. V was cut by 4 bases and J by 0 bases, with 16 bases left in between. Germline V CDR1 and CDR2: LGHDT, YNNKEL (reference sequence). The CDR3 runs to 16 residues. The CDR3 nucleotides read TGTGCCAGCAGCCGCCCCGGTACCGGGGGCTCCTACGAGCAGTACTTC. It yields the protein CASSRPGTGGSYEQYF.

The chain employs TRBV2 and TRBJ2-2, with TRBD2 identical over 10 bases. Germline lookup yields CDR1 SNHLY and CDR2 FYNNEI. Trimming removed 6 bases from V and 0 bases from J; junction bases left unmatched: 4. The length of the CDR3 is 16 residues. The CDR3 here is CASRIAGGTNTGELFF. CDR3 sequence (DNA): TGTGCCAGCAGAATAGCGGGGGGTACGAACACCGGGGAGCTGTTTTTT.

The chain recombines TRBV19 with TRBJ2-3; TRBD2 matches 7 bases. Germline CDR1 is LNHDA and CDR2 is SQIVND (reference sequence). Trimming at V came to 5 bases and at J to 2 bases, leaving 7 bases not matched to a gene. The CDR3 has 15 amino acids. The CDR3 DNA reads as TGTGCCAGTAGTGCGGGACGGGGGGTCACAGATACGCAGTATTTT. It codes for CASSAGRGVTDTQYF.

This rearrangement joins TRBV5-5 to TRBJ1-6, with a tentative D call TRBD1 (5 bases). With 1 base removed from V and 9 bases from J, the gap between germline ends came to 14 bases. Looked up from germline, CDR1 is SGHKS and CDR2 is YYEKEE (reference sequence). The CDR3 covers 15 residues. The CDR3: CASSLFEGALSPLHF. The DNA of the CDR3 is TGTGCCAGCAGCTTGTTCGAAGGGGCGCTTTCACCCCTCCACTTT.

V usage is TRBV7-9 and J usage is TRBJ1-2; D possibly corresponds to TRBD1 (5 bases). V was trimmed by 1 base and J by 12 bases, leaving 12 bases between them. The CDR3 contains 12 residues. CDR1 SEHNR and CDR2 FQNEAQ come from the germline V gene (reference sequence). CDR3 sequence (DNA): TGTGCCAGCAGCTTAGGGGGGGTCGAGAACACCTTC. It is translated as CASSLGGVENTF.

This sequence joins TRBV11-2 and TRBJ1-4; D is uncertain. Between the trimmed V and J ends, which lost 7 bases and 3 bases, there was a span of 6 bases. The CDR3 has 12 residues. The germline gives CDR1 SGHAT, CDR2 FQNNGV. DNA of the CDR3: TGTGCCAGCAAAGCGCCTAATGAAAAACTGTTTTTT. Protein: CASKAPNEKLFF.

The chain carries TRBV6-6 and TRBJ2-5; 7 bases match TRBD1. V lost 6 bases, J lost 3 bases, and 7 bases stayed unmatched. The CDR3 is 14 amino acids. Germline CDR1 and CDR2: MNHNY and SVGAGI (reference sequence). The CDR3 is CASRDRQGKETQYF. The CDR3 region has the DNA TGTGCCAGCAGGGACCGACAGGGTAAAGAGACCCAGTACTTC.

The chain is built from TRBV4-1 and TRBJ2-1; 8 nucleotides match TRBD1. CDR1 MGHRA and CDR2 YSYEKL come from the germline V gene. J was trimmed by 12 bases and V by 0 bases; bases with no gene match: 7. This CDR3 contains 14 residues. CDR3 region: CASSQEDRAQGQFF. The CDR3, as DNA: TGCGCCAGCAGCCAAGAGGACAGGGCACAGGGGCAGTTCTTC.